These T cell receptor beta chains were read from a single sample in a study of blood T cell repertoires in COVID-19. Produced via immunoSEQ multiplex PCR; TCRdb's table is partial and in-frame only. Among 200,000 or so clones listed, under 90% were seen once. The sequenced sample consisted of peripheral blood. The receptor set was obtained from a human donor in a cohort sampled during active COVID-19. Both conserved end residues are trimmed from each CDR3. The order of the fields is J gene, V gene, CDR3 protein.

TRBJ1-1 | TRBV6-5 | ASRRAATEAF
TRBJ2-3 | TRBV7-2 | ASSVDRGKSDTQY
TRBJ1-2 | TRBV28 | AIRQGFSLGYT
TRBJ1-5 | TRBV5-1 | ASSTGQGDGANQPQH
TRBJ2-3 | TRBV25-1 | ASSSALAGAADTQY
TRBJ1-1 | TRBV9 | ASGQLMNTEAF
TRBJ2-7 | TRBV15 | ATSRDLEAGEQY
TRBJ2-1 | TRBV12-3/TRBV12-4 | ASSLQVFNEQF
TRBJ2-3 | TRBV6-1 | ASSSQQGFLPQY
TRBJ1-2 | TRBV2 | ASSEARGVGGDYGYT
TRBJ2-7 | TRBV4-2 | ASSQAGTASYEQY
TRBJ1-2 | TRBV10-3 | AISEYDGRLGGGYT
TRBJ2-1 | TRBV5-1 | ASSLDVGHEQF
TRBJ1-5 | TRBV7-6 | ASSPRRGTGGGSNQPQH
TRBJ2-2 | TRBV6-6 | ASSYWGLDTGELF
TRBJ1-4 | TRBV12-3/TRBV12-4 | ASTDRARKLF
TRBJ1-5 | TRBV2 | ASSGTGPQPQH
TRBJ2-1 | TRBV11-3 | ASSLGKDRSYNEQF
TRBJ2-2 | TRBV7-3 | ASSSDQTGTTGELF
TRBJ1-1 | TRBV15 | ATSRDPFPQATF
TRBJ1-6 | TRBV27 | ASSFQGSRNSPLH
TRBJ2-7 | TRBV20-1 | SASPPTRGCEEQY
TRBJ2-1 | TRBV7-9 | ATSLAGPYNEQF
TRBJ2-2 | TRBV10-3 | ATRIEFGELF
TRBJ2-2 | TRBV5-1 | ASSLNRGRTGELF
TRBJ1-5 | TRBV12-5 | ASGTRLTGQPQH
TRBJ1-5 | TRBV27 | ASSSAAGTVYQPQH
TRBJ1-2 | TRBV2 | ASSGRDTANYGYT
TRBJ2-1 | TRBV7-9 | ASSLVQGLLSNEQF
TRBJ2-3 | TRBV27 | ASSFSRLAGGGDTQY
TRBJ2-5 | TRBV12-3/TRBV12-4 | ASRGQGQETQY
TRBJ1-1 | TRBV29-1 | SAWDNKNTEAF
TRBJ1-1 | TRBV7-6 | ASSPVGDTEAF
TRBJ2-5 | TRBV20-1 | SASSPTSGGKETQY
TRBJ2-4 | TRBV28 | ASSLYLTGSKNIQY
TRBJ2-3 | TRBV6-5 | ASRRIEGTQY
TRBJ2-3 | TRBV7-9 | ASSSGTSGRRDTQY
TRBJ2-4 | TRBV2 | ASSEGRGGNIQY
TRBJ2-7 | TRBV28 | ASSSNRGGHEQY
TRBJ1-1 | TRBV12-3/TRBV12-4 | ASSLRRGAEAF
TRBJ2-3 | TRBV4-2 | ASSQDWGGIADTQY
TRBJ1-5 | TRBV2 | ASSRMRGSNQPQH
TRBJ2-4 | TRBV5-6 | ASSLGRLAKNIQY
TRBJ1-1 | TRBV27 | ASSRKAGLLGTEAF
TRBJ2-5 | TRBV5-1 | ASSLVAFETQY
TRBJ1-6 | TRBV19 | ATSRGGSSYNSPLH
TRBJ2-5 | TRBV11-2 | ASSPGYQETQY